These T cell receptor beta chains were read from a single sample in a study of blood T cell repertoires in COVID-19. Assay used: immunoSEQ multiplex PCR; TCRdb lists only in-frame clones, some missing. The sample yields about 250,000 clones, around 88% seen once. Sequenced sample: PBMCs or T cells enriched from blood (not recorded which). Source of these receptors: a man aged 35-49 years who had recovered from COVID-19. CDR3s include the opening cysteine and the closing phenylalanine or tryptophan. Fields, in order: V gene, CDR3 length, J gene, D gene, clone size, CDR3 DNA, CDR3 protein. A D gene is named only where the DNA matches it firmly. Expanded clones are given a class, and other clones once, few, many or no size at all.

V gene: TRBV5-1; CDR3 length: 13; J gene: TRBJ2-1; D gene: TRBD2; clone size: NA; CDR3 DNA: TGCGCCAGCGCCAGCGGGGGGTACAATGAGCAGTTCTTC; CDR3 protein: CASASGGYNEQFF
V gene: TRBV13; CDR3 length: 14; J gene: TRBJ1-1; D gene: NA; clone size: few; CDR3 DNA: TGTGCCAGCAGCTTAGGCACAGGACCGCCCGAAGCTTTCTTT; CDR3 protein: CASSLGTGPPEAFF
V gene: TRBV6-5; CDR3 length: 14; J gene: TRBJ1-2; D gene: NA; clone size: once; CDR3 DNA: TGTGCCAGCAGTTACCGAAACAGGCTCTATGGCTACACCTTC; CDR3 protein: CASSYRNRLYGYTF
V gene: TRBV5-6; CDR3 length: 17; J gene: TRBJ1-1; D gene: TRBD1; clone size: NA; CDR3 DNA: TGTGCCAGCAGCCAGGAATTCCGACAGGGGGGAAGGTCTGAAGCTTTCTTT; CDR3 protein: CASSQEFRQGGRSEAFF
V gene: TRBV7-2; CDR3 length: 16; J gene: TRBJ2-1; D gene: TRBD2; clone size: NA; CDR3 DNA: TGTGCCAGCAGCTTAATACCGACTAGCGGGAAGAATGAGCAGTTCTTC; CDR3 protein: CASSLIPTSGKNEQFF
V gene: TRBV9; CDR3 length: 15; J gene: TRBJ2-2; D gene: NA; clone size: NA; CDR3 DNA: TGTGCCAGCAGCTCTACAGGGTCTGGCACCGGGGAGCTGTTTTTT; CDR3 protein: CASSSTGSGTGELFF
V gene: TRBV27; CDR3 length: 13; J gene: TRBJ1-1; D gene: NA; clone size: NA; CDR3 DNA: TGTGCCAGCAGCCGGACACCTAACACTGAAGCTTTCTTT; CDR3 protein: CASSRTPNTEAFF
V gene: TRBV5-1; CDR3 length: 18; J gene: TRBJ2-1; D gene: NA; clone size: NA; CDR3 DNA: TGCGCCAGCAGCTTGGGGCGGACTACCCTTGGTGTGGACAATGAGCAGTTCTTC; CDR3 protein: CASSLGRTTLGVDNEQFF
V gene: TRBV5-1; CDR3 length: 18; J gene: TRBJ2-1; D gene: TRBD1; clone size: NA; CDR3 DNA: TGCGCCAGCAGCTTGTGGTACAGGGGAAGGGGCTCCTACAATGAGCAGTTCTTC; CDR3 protein: CASSLWYRGRGSYNEQFF
V gene: TRBV28; CDR3 length: 19; J gene: TRBJ2-2; D gene: TRBD2; clone size: NA; CDR3 DNA: TGTGCCAGCAGTTCCATCTCGCGGGCGGGAGGGTCTTTTCCCGGGGAGCTGTTTTTT; CDR3 protein: CASSSISRAGGSFPGELFF
V gene: TRBV3-1/TRBV3-2; CDR3 length: 15; J gene: TRBJ2-2; D gene: NA; clone size: NA; CDR3 DNA: TGTGCCAGCAGCCAAGAGGTCGGAAGCGACGGGGAGCTGTTTTTT; CDR3 protein: CASSQEVGSDGELFF
V gene: TRBV3-1/TRBV3-2; CDR3 length: 15; J gene: TRBJ1-3; D gene: NA; clone size: NA; CDR3 DNA: TGTGCCAGCAGCCAATCCGGCGGCTCTGGAAACACCATATATTTT; CDR3 protein: CASSQSGGSGNTIYF
V gene: TRBV2; CDR3 length: 16; J gene: TRBJ1-5; D gene: NA; clone size: NA; CDR3 DNA: TGTGCCAGCAGTGAAGGTAGGCAGGTAGGCCCCTCGCCCCAGCATTTT; CDR3 protein: CASSEGRQVGPSPQHF
V gene: TRBV10-3; CDR3 length: 12; J gene: TRBJ2-5; D gene: TRBD1; clone size: NA; CDR3 DNA: TGTGCCACCAAAGGGACAGAAGAGACCCAGTACTTC; CDR3 protein: CATKGTEETQYF
V gene: TRBV11-2; CDR3 length: 12; J gene: TRBJ1-6; D gene: NA; clone size: NA; CDR3 DNA: TGTGCCAGCAGCTTAGCCGGGGGGGCCCTCCACTTT; CDR3 protein: CASSLAGGALHF
V gene: TRBV4-1; CDR3 length: 17; J gene: TRBJ1-2; D gene: NA; clone size: NA; CDR3 DNA: TGCGCCAGCAGCCAAGTAGGGGACACCCCCTCGAGGTATGGCTACACCTTC; CDR3 protein: CASSQVGDTPSRYGYTF
V gene: TRBV11-2; CDR3 length: 15; J gene: TRBJ2-3; D gene: NA; clone size: once; CDR3 DNA: TGTGCCAGCAGCTCCGGGACAACTAGCACAGATACGCAGTATTTT; CDR3 protein: CASSSGTTSTDTQYF
V gene: TRBV4-3; CDR3 length: 15; J gene: TRBJ2-2; D gene: TRBD2; clone size: NA; CDR3 DNA: TGCGCCAGCAGCCAAGCGGGAGGGGGTACCGGGGAGCTGTTTTTT; CDR3 protein: CASSQAGGGTGELFF
V gene: TRBV7-9; CDR3 length: 15; J gene: TRBJ2-7; D gene: TRBD1; clone size: NA; CDR3 DNA: TGTGCCAGCAGCCTTCGGACAGGGGGTGCCCACGAGCAGTACTTC; CDR3 protein: CASSLRTGGAHEQYF
V gene: TRBV4-2; CDR3 length: 17; J gene: TRBJ2-7; D gene: TRBD2; clone size: NA; CDR3 DNA: TGTGCCAGCAGCCAAGATTACAGGCCTAGCGGGGATTACGAGCAGTACTTC; CDR3 protein: CASSQDYRPSGDYEQYF
V gene: TRBV7-9; CDR3 length: 14; J gene: TRBJ2-3; D gene: NA; clone size: NA; CDR3 DNA: TGTGCCAGCACCCCCTTCGTTGGCACAGATACGCAGTATTTT; CDR3 protein: CASTPFVGTDTQYF
V gene: TRBV5-1; CDR3 length: 13; J gene: TRBJ2-5; D gene: NA; clone size: NA; CDR3 DNA: TGCGCCAGCAGCTTGGGTCCCGAGGAGACCCAGTACTTC; CDR3 protein: CASSLGPEETQYF
V gene: TRBV6-1; CDR3 length: 14; J gene: TRBJ1-2; D gene: NA; clone size: NA; CDR3 DNA: TGTGCCAGCAGTGAAGGGATAAAGTCGGGTGGCTACACCTTC; CDR3 protein: CASSEGIKSGGYTF
V gene: TRBV13; CDR3 length: 15; J gene: TRBJ2-5; D gene: NA; clone size: NA; CDR3 DNA: TGTGCCAGCAGCTTATTTCCTGGACAGCAAGAGACCCAGTACTTC; CDR3 protein: CASSLFPGQQETQYF
V gene: TRBV2; CDR3 length: 16; J gene: TRBJ1-5; D gene: NA; clone size: NA; CDR3 DNA: TGTGCCAGCAGTGTCGGAGGGGTGGGGAGCAATCAGCCCCAGCATTTT; CDR3 protein: CASSVGGVGSNQPQHF
V gene: TRBV28; CDR3 length: 14; J gene: TRBJ1-2; D gene: NA; clone size: NA; CDR3 DNA: TGTGCCAGCAGTTTCCAGGGTCGGGACTATGGCTACACCTTC; CDR3 protein: CASSFQGRDYGYTF
V gene: TRBV14; CDR3 length: 18; J gene: TRBJ2-1; D gene: TRBD2; clone size: once; CDR3 DNA: TGTGCCAGCAGCCGACTAGCGGGGGGTCGAAGCTCCTACAATGAGCAGTTCTTC; CDR3 protein: CASSRLAGGRSSYNEQFF
V gene: TRBV25-1; CDR3 length: 17; J gene: TRBJ1-6; D gene: TRBD1; clone size: NA; CDR3 DNA: TGTGCCAGCAGTGAACGGGACAGGGATCCCTCAGCCTCACCCCTCCACTTT; CDR3 protein: CASSERDRDPSASPLHF
V gene: TRBV5-4; CDR3 length: 12; J gene: TRBJ2-7; D gene: NA; clone size: once; CDR3 DNA: TGTGCCAGCAGCTTGGACAGCCTCGAGCAGTACTTC; CDR3 protein: CASSLDSLEQYF
V gene: TRBV21-1; CDR3 length: 14; J gene: TRBJ1-1; D gene: NA; clone size: NA; CDR3 DNA: TGTGCCAGCAGCAGCGACAGGGGGAACACTGAAGCTTTCTTT; CDR3 protein: CASSSDRGNTEAFF
V gene: TRBV3-1/TRBV3-2; CDR3 length: 13; J gene: TRBJ2-2; D gene: NA; clone size: NA; CDR3 DNA: TGTGCCAGCAGCCCAGTTTCACCCGGGGAGCTGTTTTTT; CDR3 protein: CASSPVSPGELFF
V gene: TRBV5-4; CDR3 length: 17; J gene: TRBJ2-7; D gene: TRBD2; clone size: NA; CDR3 DNA: TGTGCCAGCAGCCATCAGCCGGGGAGGGGACTATCTCAAGAGCAGTACTTC; CDR3 protein: CASSHQPGRGLSQEQYF
V gene: TRBV5-1; CDR3 length: 17; J gene: TRBJ2-2; D gene: NA; clone size: NA; CDR3 DNA: TGCGCCAGCAGCTTGGTTCTGCTAGGCTCGAACACCGGGGAGCTGTTTTTT; CDR3 protein: CASSLVLLGSNTGELFF
V gene: TRBV4-2; CDR3 length: 14; J gene: TRBJ1-5; D gene: TRBD1; clone size: NA; CDR3 DNA: TGTGCCAGCAGCCCAGGGACAGGCAATCAGCCCCAGCATTTT; CDR3 protein: CASSPGTGNQPQHF
V gene: TRBV5-1; CDR3 length: 14; J gene: TRBJ1-2; D gene: NA; clone size: NA; CDR3 DNA: TGCGCCAGCCAAAATCCAGGGGCCAGGGGTGGCTACACCTTC; CDR3 protein: CASQNPGARGGYTF
V gene: TRBV3-1/TRBV3-2; CDR3 length: 17; J gene: TRBJ2-7; D gene: TRBD2; clone size: NA; CDR3 DNA: TGTGCCAGCAGCCCCACCCCAGGCAGCGGGAGTTTTCACGAGCAGTACTTC; CDR3 protein: CASSPTPGSGSFHEQYF
V gene: TRBV10-3; CDR3 length: 17; J gene: TRBJ1-3; D gene: TRBD1; clone size: NA; CDR3 DNA: TGTGCCACCGAACCGGGACAGGGGGGATCTACTGGAAACACCATATATTTT; CDR3 protein: CATEPGQGGSTGNTIYF
V gene: TRBV6-5; CDR3 length: 12; J gene: TRBJ1-6; D gene: NA; clone size: once; CDR3 DNA: TGTGCCAGCAGCTGGGCGAATTCACCCCTCCACTTT; CDR3 protein: CASSWANSPLHF
V gene: TRBV18; CDR3 length: 13; J gene: TRBJ1-4; D gene: NA; clone size: once; CDR3 DNA: TGTGCCAGCTCACCAGAACAGGGTGAAAAACTGTTTTTT; CDR3 protein: CASSPEQGEKLFF
V gene: TRBV5-5; CDR3 length: 17; J gene: TRBJ2-2; D gene: TRBD1; clone size: NA; CDR3 DNA: TGTGCCAGCAGCAGCGTACGGACAGGGGTGACCACCGGGGAGCTGTTTTTT; CDR3 protein: CASSSVRTGVTTGELFF
V gene: TRBV29-1; CDR3 length: 12; J gene: TRBJ1-2; D gene: NA; clone size: NA; CDR3 DNA: TGCAGCGTTGAGACAGCTAACTATGGCTACACCTTC; CDR3 protein: CSVETANYGYTF
V gene: TRBV2; CDR3 length: 15; J gene: TRBJ1-2; D gene: NA; clone size: NA; CDR3 DNA: TGTGCCAGCAGTGACTCGGGAGGGGAGGTTTATGGCTACACCTTC; CDR3 protein: CASSDSGGEVYGYTF